The 13 T cell receptor beta chains presented below share a single source sample, sequenced in a study of control samples from healthy donors and cancer patients. Profiling relied on immunoSEQ multiplex PCR, and the TCRdb table lists in-frame clones only, not all of them. This table has approximately 140,000 clones, nearly 90% appearing once. Sequenced input: PBMCs. The receptors were gathered from a man aged 45 to 65 with head and neck cancer.

This sequence joins TRBV5-1 and TRBJ2-2; 9 bases align to TRBD2. The junction had 6 bases not matched to a gene; V was cut back by 3 bases and J by 0 bases. Looked up from germline, CDR1 is SGHRS and CDR2 is YFSETQ. The CDR3 sequence is 17 residues long. This chain's CDR3 is CASSYQTSGTNTGELFF. The CDR3 nucleotides are TGCGCCAGCAGCTACCAGACTAGCGGTACGAACACCGGGGAGCTGTTTTTT.

CDR3 nucleotide sequence: TGTGCCAGCAGTTTAGTAGCGGGAGGTACCTACGAGCAGTACTTC. Translating it yields CASSLVAGGTYEQYF. V gene TRBV27 combines with J gene TRBJ2-7; 10 positions match TRBD2. The trim removed 2 bases at V and 2 bases at J, leaving 3 bases unmatched. The CDR3 is 15 amino acids. Germline V gives CDR1 MNHEY, CDR2 SMNVEV (reference sequence).

This clone was observed a single time. This rearrangement joins TRBV6-5 to TRBJ2-7; D may be TRBD2 (5 bases). The germline gives CDR1 MNHEY, CDR2 SVGAGI. There are 15 residues in the CDR3. The V end was cut by 2 bases, the J end by 0 bases, with 11 bases between. The CDR3 sequence is CASSYGSGPSYEQYF. The CDR3 coding sequence is TGTGCCAGCAGTTACGGAAGCGGCCCCTCCTACGAGCAGTACTTC.

The V gene is TRBV4-1, the J gene TRBJ1-5, with 9 bases aligning to TRBD1. Trimming at V came to 1 base and at J to 5 bases, leaving 9 bases not matched to a gene. Germline V gene sequence: CDR1 MGHRA, CDR2 YSYEKL. The CDR3 has 17 amino acids. CDR3 bases: TGCGCCAGCAGCCAAGGATTGACAGGGGGGCTTTATCAGCCCCAGCATTTT. Translation gives CASSQGLTGGLYQPQHF.

The gene calls are TRBV5-8 and TRBJ2-1, with D possibly TRBD2 on 5 matching bases. The length of the CDR3 is 14 residues. Germline CDR1 SGHTS, CDR2 YDEGEE. Deletions cut 5 bases from V and 7 bases from J, with 16 bases between. CDR3 DNA: TGTGCCAGCAGTAATCCTAGGTCGGGGAATGAGCAGTTCTTC. It specifies CASSNPRSGNEQFF.

The rearrangement uses TRBV4-2 and TRBJ1-3, with TRBD1 identical over 7 bases. J gave up 3 bases and V 1 base, and 6 bases lay outside the gene matches. Germline CDR1 LGHNA, CDR2 YNFKEQ. The CDR3 consists of 16 residues. The CDR3 here is CASSQGTGRDGNTIYF. The CDR3, as DNA: TGTGCCAGCAGCCAAGGGACAGGAAGAGATGGAAACACCATATATTTT.

The chain joins TRBV2 to TRBJ2-3, with D possibly TRBD1 on 6 matching bases. The CDR3 has 17 residues. CDR1 and CDR2 from the germline V gene are SNHLY and FYNNEI. With 5 bases removed from V and 6 bases from J, the gap between germline ends came to 24 bases. CDR3 coding DNA: TGTGCCAGCAGTTTACTCCGGGACACGAAGATGGAGGATACGCAGTATTTT. It codes for CASSLLRDTKMEDTQYF.

This chain joins TRBV3-1 (or the pseudogene TRBV3-2) and TRBJ1-3; D is unresolved. The V end lost 3 bases, the J end lost 8 bases, and 14 bases lay between the germline ends. The germline CDR1 and CDR2 sequences are LGHDT and YNNKEL (reference sequence). There are 14 residues in the CDR3. The CDR3 protein is CASSQATASYTIYF. The CDR3 DNA reads as TGTGCCAGCAGCCAGGCGACCGCCAGTTACACCATATATTTT.

The chain uses TRBV7-3 and TRBJ1-1, with a possible D match to TRBD1 (5 bases). The V gene lost 5 bases and the J gene lost 4 bases, with 14 bases spanning the gap. The V gene's germline CDR1 is SGHTA and CDR2 FQGTGA. This CDR3 comprises 14 residues. CDR3 in DNA: TGTGCCAGCAGCCCGGGGGGGTCGGGCACTGAAGCTTTCTTT. Translating it yields CASSPGGSGTEAFF.

The chain has TRBV19 and TRBJ2-5; perhaps TRBD2 as D (5 bases). Germline V gives CDR1 LNHDA, CDR2 SQIVND (reference sequence). Trimming pared 1 base from V and 5 bases from J, leaving 17 bases between. This CDR3 has 16 residues. The CDR3 reads CASSIVGLELGETQYF. The CDR3 bases are TGTGCCAGTAGTATAGTCGGACTTGAACTTGGGGAGACCCAGTACTTC.

This sequence joins TRBV24-1 and TRBJ2-3; a weak D match, TRBD2 (5 bases). The CDR3 has 14 amino acids. V was trimmed by 6 bases and J by 5 bases, leaving 14 bases between them. Germline-derived CDR1 and CDR2 are KGHDR and SFDVKD. Here the CDR3 DNA reads TGTGCCACCAGTCAACCGGGGTTTGGAGATACGCAGTATTTT. Its protein product is CATSQPGFGDTQYF.

The rearrangement uses TRBV7-9 and TRBJ1-4; no firm D call. Between the trimmed V and J ends, which lost 3 bases and 3 bases, there was a span of 11 bases. The V gene's germline CDR1 is SEHNR and CDR2 FQNEAQ (reference sequence). This CDR3 contains 15 residues. Written as DNA, the CDR3 is TGTGCCAGCAGCTTTGCTCAACAGCCTAATGAAAAACTGTTTTTT. Amino acids: CASSFAQQPNEKLFF.

The chain recombines TRBV5-1 with TRBJ2-1, with TRBD2 matching over 8 bases. With V trimmed by 5 bases and J by 5 bases, 21 bases remained unmatched. CDR3 size: 19 residues. Germline V gene data show CDR1 as SGHRS and CDR2 as YFSETQ. CDR3 sequence: CASRPRPHHVRGGDNEQFF. In nucleotides, the CDR3 is TGCGCCAGCAGACCACGGCCCCACCACGTCCGGGGGGGCGACAATGAGCAGTTCTTC. Filled out from reference TRBV5-1 and TRBJ2-1, the complete variable domain reads KAGVTQTPRYLIKTRGQQVTLSCSPISGHRSVSWYQQTPGQGLQFLFEYFSETQRNKGNFPGRFSGRQFSNSRSEMNVSTLELGDSALYLCASRPRPHHVRGGDNEQFFGPGTRLTVL.